Below, 8 T cell receptor beta chains from the same sample are listed, as sequenced in a study of T cells expressing NK-cell markers (dated by TCRdb to 2019 to 2021). The library came from 5' RACE. Sequenced using an Illumina HiSeq 2000. Each entry corresponds to one CDR3 protein sequence from reads that TCRdb reprocessed, and DNA is not given. The sample's table covers roughly 420,000 distinct CDR3 sequences. The top ten clones comprise under 7.5% of the sample. The sample consisted of blood T cells: a sorted CD56 or NKG2C T cell subset, CD4+ or CD8+ T cells, or bulk PBMC T cells (not recorded which). All receptors come from a woman aged 18-69 years in good health.

V and J are TRBV5-5 and TRBJ1-2. The CDR3 has 14 residues. Germline V lookup: CDR1 SGHKS, CDR2 YYEKEE (reference sequence). The CDR3 region is CASSLGTLNYGYTF.

The chain employs TRBV5-6 and TRBJ2-1; lacking DNA, the TRBD2 call made by TCRdb goes unchecked. The CDR3 is made up of 16 amino acids. CDR1 is SGHDT and CDR2 is YYEEEE in the germline V gene. The CDR3 sequence is CASSLVVLARRDEQFF.

The chain links TRBV6-1 to TRBJ2-7; TCRdb's D gene call, TRBD2, goes unchecked for lack of DNA. Germline loops: CDR1 MNHNS, CDR2 SASEGT. This CDR3 is 16 amino acids long. The CDR3 loop is CASSPVSGRAGYEQYF.

The chain combines TRBV14 with TRBJ2-3. CDR1 is SGHDN and CDR2 is FVKESK in the germline V gene. The CDR3 has 13 residues. This CDR3 reads CASSQDLPDTQYF.

The V call is TRBV5-6, the J call TRBJ1-4. This CDR3 has 15 amino acids. Germline V CDR1 and CDR2: SGHDT, YYEEEE. The CDR3 loop reads CASSLPDLGYEKLFF.

The rearrangement links TRBV6-6 to TRBJ2-7; TCRdb's D call of TRBD1 is untestable without DNA. CDR1 is MNHNY, CDR2 SVGAGI, per germline (reference sequence). CDR3 length equals 11 residues. This CDR3 reads CASSYGGEQYF.

The V gene is TRBV29-1, the J gene TRBJ2-7. The V gene's germline CDR1 is SQVTM and CDR2 ANQGSEA. The CDR3 runs to 11 residues. CDR3 region: CSVGDSAEQYF.

The genes are TRBV29-1 and TRBJ2-3; TCRdb's D call, TRBD2, is unchecked because there is no DNA. The germline gives CDR1 SQVTM, CDR2 ANQGSEA. The length of the CDR3 is 16 residues. CDR3 protein: CSAVGTSGRVADTQYF.